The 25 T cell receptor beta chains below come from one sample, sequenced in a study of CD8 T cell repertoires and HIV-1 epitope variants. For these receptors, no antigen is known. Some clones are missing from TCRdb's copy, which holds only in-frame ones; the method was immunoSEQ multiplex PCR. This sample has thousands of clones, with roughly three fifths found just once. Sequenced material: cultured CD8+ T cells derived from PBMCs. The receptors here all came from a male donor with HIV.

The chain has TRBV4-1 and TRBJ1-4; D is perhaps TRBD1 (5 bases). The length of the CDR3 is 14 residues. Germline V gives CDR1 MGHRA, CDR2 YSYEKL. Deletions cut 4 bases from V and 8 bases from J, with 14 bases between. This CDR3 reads CASSPDWAGEKLFF. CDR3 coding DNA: TGCGCCAGCAGCCCGGACTGGGCAGGGGAAAAACTGTTTTTT.

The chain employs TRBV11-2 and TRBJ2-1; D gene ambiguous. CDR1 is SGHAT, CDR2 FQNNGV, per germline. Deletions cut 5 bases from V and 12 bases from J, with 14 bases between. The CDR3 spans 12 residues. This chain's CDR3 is CASSLPGIGQFF. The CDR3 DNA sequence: TGTGCCAGCAGCCTCCCCGGTATTGGGCAGTTCTTC.

CDR3 region: CASSMDNYGYTF. The CDR3, as DNA: TGTGCCAGTAGTATGGATAACTATGGCTACACCTTC. The rearrangement joins TRBV19 to TRBJ1-2; D is undetermined. Germline V gene lookup returns CDR1 LNHDA and CDR2 SQIVND (reference sequence). This CDR3 is built from 12 residues. V was clipped by 3 bases and J by 1 base, with 3 bases between them.

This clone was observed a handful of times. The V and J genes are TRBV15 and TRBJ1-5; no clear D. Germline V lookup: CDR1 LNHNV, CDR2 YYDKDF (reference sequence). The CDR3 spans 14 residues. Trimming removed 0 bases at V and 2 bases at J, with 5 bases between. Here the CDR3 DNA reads TGTGCCACCAGCAGAGACTGGGGCAATCAGCCCCAGCATTTT. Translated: CATSRDWGNQPQHF.

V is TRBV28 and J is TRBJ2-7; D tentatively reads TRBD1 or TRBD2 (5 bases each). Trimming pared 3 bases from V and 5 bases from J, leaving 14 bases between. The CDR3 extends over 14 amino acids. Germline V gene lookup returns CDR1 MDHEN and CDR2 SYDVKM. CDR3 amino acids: CASSFVSGTDEQYF. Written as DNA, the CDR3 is TGTGCCAGCAGTTTCGTATCAGGGACCGACGAGCAGTACTTC.

The CDR3 spells CASSPRGVSPNEQFF. CDR3 nucleotide sequence: TGTGCCAGCAGCCCAAGGGGGGTCAGTCCGAATGAGCAGTTCTTC. The chain employs TRBV7-8 and TRBJ2-1, with D perhaps assigned TRBD1 or TRBD2 (6 bases each). V was trimmed by 5 bases and J by 7 bases, leaving 18 bases between them. The CDR3 covers 15 residues. Germline V CDR1 and CDR2: SGHVS, FQNEAQ.

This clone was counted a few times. The CDR3: CATSREARDPYGYTF. The CDR3 DNA reads TGTGCCACCAGCAGAGAGGCGCGGGACCCCTATGGCTACACCTTC. The chain combines TRBV15 with TRBJ1-2; a possible D gene is TRBD1 (5 bases). This CDR3 contains 15 residues. The V gene lost 0 bases and the J gene lost 4 bases, with 12 bases spanning the gap. Germline V lookup: CDR1 LNHNV, CDR2 YYDKDF (reference sequence).

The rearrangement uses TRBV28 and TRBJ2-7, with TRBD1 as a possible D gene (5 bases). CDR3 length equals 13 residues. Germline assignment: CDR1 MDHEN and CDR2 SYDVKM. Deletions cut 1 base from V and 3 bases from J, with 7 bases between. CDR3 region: CASSLFDSYEQYF. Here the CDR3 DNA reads TGTGCCAGCAGTTTATTCGACAGCTACGAGCAGTACTTC.

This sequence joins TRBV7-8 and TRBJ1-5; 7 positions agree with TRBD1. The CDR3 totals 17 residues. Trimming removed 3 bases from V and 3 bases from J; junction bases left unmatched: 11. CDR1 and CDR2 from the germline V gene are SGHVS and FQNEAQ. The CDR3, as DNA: TGTGCCAGCAGCTTTTTCTTTTACAGGGGTCCCAATCAGCCCCAGCATTTT. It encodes CASSFFFYRGPNQPQHF.

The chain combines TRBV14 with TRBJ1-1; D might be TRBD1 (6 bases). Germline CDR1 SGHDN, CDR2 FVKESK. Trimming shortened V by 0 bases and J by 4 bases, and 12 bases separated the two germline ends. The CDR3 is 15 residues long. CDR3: CASSQDTGSSTEAFF. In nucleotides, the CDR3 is TGTGCCAGCAGCCAAGATACAGGGAGTAGCACTGAAGCTTTCTTT.

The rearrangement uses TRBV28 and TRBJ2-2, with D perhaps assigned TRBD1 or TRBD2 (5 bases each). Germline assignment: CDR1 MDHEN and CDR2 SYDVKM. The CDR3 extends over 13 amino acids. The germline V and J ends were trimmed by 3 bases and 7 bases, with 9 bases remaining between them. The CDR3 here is CASSFNGGGELFF. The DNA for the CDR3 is TGTGCCAGCAGTTTTAATGGGGGCGGGGAGCTGTTTTTT.

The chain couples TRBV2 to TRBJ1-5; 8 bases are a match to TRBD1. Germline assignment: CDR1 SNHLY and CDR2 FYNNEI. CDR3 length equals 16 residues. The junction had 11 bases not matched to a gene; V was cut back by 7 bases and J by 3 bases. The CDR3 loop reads CASTPLGTGLNQPQHF. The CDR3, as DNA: TGTGCCAGCACTCCCCTCGGGACAGGACTCAATCAGCCCCAGCATTTT. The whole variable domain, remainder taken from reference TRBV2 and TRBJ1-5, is EPEVTQTPSHQVTQMGQEVILRCVPISNHLYFYWYRQILGQKVEFLVSFYNNEISEKSEIFDDQFSVERPDGSNFTLKIRSTKLEDSAMYFCASTPLGTGLNQPQHFGDGTRLSIL.

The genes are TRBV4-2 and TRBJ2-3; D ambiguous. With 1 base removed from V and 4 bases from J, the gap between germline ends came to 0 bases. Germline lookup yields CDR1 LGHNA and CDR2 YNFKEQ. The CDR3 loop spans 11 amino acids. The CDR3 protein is CASSQADTQYF. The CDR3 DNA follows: TGTGCCAGCAGCCAAGCAGATACGCAGTATTTT.

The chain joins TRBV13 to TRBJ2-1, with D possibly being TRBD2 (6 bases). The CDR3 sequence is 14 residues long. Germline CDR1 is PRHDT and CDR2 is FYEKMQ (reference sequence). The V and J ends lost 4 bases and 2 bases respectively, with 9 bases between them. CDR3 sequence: CASSSGGPYNEQFF. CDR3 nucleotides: TGTGCCAGCAGCTCCGGGGGACCCTACAATGAGCAGTTCTTC.

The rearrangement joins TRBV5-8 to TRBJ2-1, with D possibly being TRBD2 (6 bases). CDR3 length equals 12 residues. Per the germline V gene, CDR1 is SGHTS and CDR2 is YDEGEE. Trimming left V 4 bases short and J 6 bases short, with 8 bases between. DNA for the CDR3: TGTGCCAGCAGCCGGGACTTCAATGAGCAGTTCTTC. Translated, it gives CASSRDFNEQFF.

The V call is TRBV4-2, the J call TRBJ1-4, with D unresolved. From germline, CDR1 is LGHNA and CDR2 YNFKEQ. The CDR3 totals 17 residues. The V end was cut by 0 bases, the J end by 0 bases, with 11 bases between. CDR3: CASSQEPNIATNEKLFF. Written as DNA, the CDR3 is TGTGCCAGCAGCCAAGAGCCTAACATTGCAACTAATGAAAAACTGTTTTTT.

Written as DNA, the CDR3 is TGCAGCGTTGAATCCCCTGAGGGGGGGGATGGCTACACCTTC. Its translation is CSVESPEGGDGYTF. The chain links TRBV29-1 to TRBJ1-2; TRBD1 is a possible D gene (6 bases). Germline CDR1 and CDR2: SQVTM and ANQGSEA. The CDR3 is made up of 14 amino acids. Trimming took 2 bases from V and 6 from J, leaving 16 bases between them.

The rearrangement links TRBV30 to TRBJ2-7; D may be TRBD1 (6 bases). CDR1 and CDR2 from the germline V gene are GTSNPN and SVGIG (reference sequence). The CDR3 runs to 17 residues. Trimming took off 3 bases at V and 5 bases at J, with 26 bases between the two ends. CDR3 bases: TGTGCCTGGAGCCGCAACTCGGACCCTCTAGGGGGAAACGAGCAGTACTTC. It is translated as CAWSRNSDPLGGNEQYF.

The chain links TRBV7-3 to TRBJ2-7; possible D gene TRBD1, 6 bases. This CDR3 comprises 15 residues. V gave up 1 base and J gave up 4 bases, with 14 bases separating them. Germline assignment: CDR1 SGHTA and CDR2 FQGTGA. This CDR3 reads CASSLMPGTKYEQYF. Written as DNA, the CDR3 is TGTGCCAGCAGCTTAATGCCCGGGACAAAATACGAGCAGTACTTC.

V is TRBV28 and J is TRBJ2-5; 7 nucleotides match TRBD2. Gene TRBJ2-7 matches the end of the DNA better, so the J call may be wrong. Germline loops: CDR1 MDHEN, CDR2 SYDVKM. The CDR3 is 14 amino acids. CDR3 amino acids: CASSHGGSPYEQYF. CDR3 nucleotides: TGTGCCAGCAGCCATGGCGGGAGCCCCTACGAGCAGTACTTC.

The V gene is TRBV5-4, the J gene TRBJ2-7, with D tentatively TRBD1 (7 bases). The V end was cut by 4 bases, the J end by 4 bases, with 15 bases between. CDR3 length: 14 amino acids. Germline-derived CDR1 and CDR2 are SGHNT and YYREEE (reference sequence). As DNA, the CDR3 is TGTGCCAGCAGCAAGGAGGGGGCCATGTACGAGCAGTACTTC. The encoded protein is CASSKEGAMYEQYF.

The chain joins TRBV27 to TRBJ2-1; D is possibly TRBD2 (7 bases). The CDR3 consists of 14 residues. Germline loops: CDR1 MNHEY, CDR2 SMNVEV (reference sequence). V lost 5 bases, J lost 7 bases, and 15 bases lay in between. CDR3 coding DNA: TGTGCCAGCAGTGAGGGGGGGACATTGAATGAGCAGTTCTTC. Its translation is CASSEGGTLNEQFF.

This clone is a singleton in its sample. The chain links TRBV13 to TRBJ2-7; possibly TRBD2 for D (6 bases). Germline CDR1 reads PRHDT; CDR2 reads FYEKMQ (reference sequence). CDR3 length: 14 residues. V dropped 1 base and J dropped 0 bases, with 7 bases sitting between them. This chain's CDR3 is CASSLAGSSYEQYF. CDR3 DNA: TGTGCCAGCAGCTTAGCCGGGAGCTCCTACGAGCAGTACTTC.

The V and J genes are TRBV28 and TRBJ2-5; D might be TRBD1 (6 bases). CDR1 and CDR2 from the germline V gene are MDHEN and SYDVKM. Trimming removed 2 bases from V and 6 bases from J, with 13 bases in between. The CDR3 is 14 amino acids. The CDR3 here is CASSLIQGRQTQYF. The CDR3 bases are TGTGCCAGCAGTTTAATTCAGGGGCGGCAGACCCAGTACTTC.

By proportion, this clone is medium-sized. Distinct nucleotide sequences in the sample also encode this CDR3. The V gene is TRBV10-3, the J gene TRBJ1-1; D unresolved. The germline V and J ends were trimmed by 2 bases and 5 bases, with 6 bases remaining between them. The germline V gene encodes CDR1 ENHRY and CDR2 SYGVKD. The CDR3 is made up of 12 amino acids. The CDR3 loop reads CAISEGDTEAFF. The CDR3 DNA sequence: TGTGCCATCAGTGAGGGGGATACTGAAGCTTTCTTT.